This record looks at one T cell receptor (beta chain) sequence and its context. The entry originates in a study of cytomegalovirus exposure and HLA in healthy donors. The PCR employed 60 Vbeta primers together with 13 Jbeta primers. TCRdb's copy holds only in-frame clones and misses some; the assay was immunoSEQ multiplex PCR. The table includes nearly 95,000 clones, under 80% detected once. J gave up 4 bases and V 7 bases, and 15 bases lay outside the gene matches. CDR3 length: 16 residues. CDR1 is SGHRS and CDR2 is YFSETQ in the germline V gene. This receptor was identified in a woman aged 30 to 39 in good health and CMV-seronegative. The rearrangement links TRBV5-1 to TRBJ1-2; TRBD1 agrees at 8 bases. The material sequenced was PBMCs. This CDR3 reads CASGPLDRDLGYGYTF. CDR3 bases: TGCGCCAGCGGGCCTTTGGACAGGGACCTTGGCTATGGCTACACCTTC. Combining the CDR3 with reference TRBV5-1 and TRBJ1-2 gives the whole variable domain KAGVTQTPRYLIKTRGQQVTLSCSPISGHRSVSWYQQTPGQGLQFLFEYFSETQRNKGNFPGRFSGRQFSNSRSEMNVSTLELGDSALYLCASGPLDRDLGYGYTFGSGTRLTVV.